Following are 10 T cell receptor beta chains from one sample sequenced in a study of T cells in Graves' hyperthyroidism and ophthalmopathy. RNA transcripts gave rise to amplified TCR beta CDR3 regions. The HTBI primer set served for first-round RT-PCR of the TCR CDR3. MiXCR was run by TCRdb on the multiplex PCR reads, yielding one entry per CDR3 protein. The repertoire holds some 440,000 distinct CDR3 sequences, with 15% to 19% as singletons. Sequenced material: blood. These receptors all come from a woman between 18 and 30 years old with Graves' hyperthyroidism.

In its sample, this clonotype was seen many times. The chain links TRBV20-1 to TRBJ2-7, with 7 bases lining up with TRBD1. The CDR3 runs 15 residues. The V gene's germline CDR1 is DFQATT and CDR2 SNEGSKA (reference sequence). Trimming removed 0 bases from V and 3 bases from J; junction bases left unmatched: 8. CDR3 DNA sequence: TGCAGTGCTAGAGATCAAGGGACAGCAAGCTACGAGCAGTACTTC. As protein: CSARDQGTASYEQYF.

This clonotype was observed many times. The CDR3 DNA is TGCAGTGCGGGAGGACAGGGGGCAGGGGAGCAGTACTTC. It specifies CSAGGQGAGEQYF. The chain is built from TRBV20-1 and TRBJ2-7, with 11 nucleotides matching TRBD1. V shed 6 bases and J 7 bases; nucleotides not matched to a gene: 8. Germline-derived CDR1 and CDR2 are DFQATT and SNEGSKA (reference sequence). The CDR3 contains 13 residues.

This clonotype has just a few counts. CDR3 sequence: CSVQTGGLETQYF. In DNA form, the CDR3 reads TGCAGCGTTCAGACAGGGGGCTTGGAGACCCAGTACTTC. The rearrangement links TRBV29-1 to TRBJ2-5; TRBD1 matches at 10 bases. The germline V gene has CDR1 SQVTM and CDR2 ANQGSEA. This CDR3 has 13 amino acids. J was trimmed by 5 bases and V by 5 bases; bases with no gene match: 5. Full variable domain (outside the CDR3, taken from reference TRBV29-1 and TRBJ2-5): SAVISQKPSRDICQRGTSLTIQCQVDSQVTMMFWYRQQPGQSLTLIATANQGSEATYESGFVIDKFPISRPNLTFSTLTVSNMSPEDSSIYLCSVQTGGLETQYFGPGTRLLVL.

This chain uses TRBV10-1 with TRBJ2-3; tentatively, D is TRBD1 (7 bases). V was cut by 8 bases and J by 5 bases, with 17 bases left in between. The CDR3 contains 14 residues. Looked up from germline, CDR1 is WNHNN and CDR2 is SYGVQD (reference sequence). The CDR3 nucleotides are TGCGCCAGCTTCGGGGGCGGGACAGTAGATACGCAGTATTTT. The encoded protein is CASFGGGTVDTQYF.

This clonotype was seen repeatedly, ten times or more. V is TRBV5-1 and J is TRBJ2-2, with TRBD2 as a possible D gene (6 bases). In germline, CDR1 is SGHRS, CDR2 YFSETQ. The CDR3 length is 14 residues. Trimming shortened V by 1 base and J by 6 bases, and 10 bases separated the two germline ends. Here the CDR3 reads CASSLWTNSGELFF. The CDR3, as DNA: TGCGCCAGCAGCTTGTGGACTAATTCCGGGGAGCTGTTTTTT.

The chain has TRBV11-2 and TRBJ2-7; D is possibly TRBD2 (6 bases). CDR3 length: 15 amino acids. The V end was cut by 3 bases, the J end by 3 bases, with 15 bases between. Germline values: CDR1 SGHAT, CDR2 FQNNGV. The CDR3 is CASSLLRGGRYEQYF. Written as DNA, the CDR3 is TGTGCCAGCAGCTTGCTCCGGGGAGGCCGCTACGAGCAGTACTTC.

This clonotype occurred many times. In DNA, the CDR3 is TGTGCCATCAGTGAGTATAGCCCAGCGACGAGCTCCTACGAGCAGTACTTC. It encodes CAISEYSPATSSYEQYF. The chain recombines TRBV10-3 with TRBJ2-7; D is ambiguous. CDR1 and CDR2 (germline): ENHRY, SYGVKD. V lost 1 base and J lost 0, with 16 bases in between. The CDR3 totals 17 residues.

This clonotype appeared a few times. V and J are TRBV9 and TRBJ2-5; 8 nucleotides line up with TRBD2. CDR1 is SGDLS and CDR2 is YYNGEE in the germline V gene. CDR3 length: 18 residues. V was clipped by 4 bases and J by 9 bases; unmatched bases: 23. CDR3 coding DNA: TGTGCCAGCAGCCCCAGGTTAGCGGGGCCCCCGTCGACAACGGCCCAGTACTTC. Protein sequence: CASSPRLAGPPSTTAQYF.

A few counts support this clonotype. The rearrangement links TRBV18 to TRBJ2-1; D may correspond to TRBD1 or TRBD2 (5 bases each). The germline V gene encodes CDR1 KGHSH and CDR2 LQKENI. This CDR3 has 15 residues. The V end lost 3 bases, the J end lost 2 bases, and 11 bases lay between the germline ends. The DNA for the CDR3 is TGTGCCAGCTCACCCCCGGGACGGACCTACAATGAGCAGTTCTTC. As protein: CASSPPGRTYNEQFF.

This clonotype came up many times. The J gene is TRBJ1-5, the V gene TRBV4-2; D is unclear. V was pared by 1 base and J by 2 bases, with 12 bases between. Per the germline V gene, CDR1 is LGHNA and CDR2 is YNFKEQ. The CDR3 sequence is 16 residues long. This chain's CDR3 is CASSQGAGWGNQPQHF. In DNA, the CDR3 is TGTGCCAGCAGCCAAGGGGCAGGCTGGGGCAATCAGCCCCAGCATTTT.